This TCR beta chain comes out of a study of T cell clonotyping in hematopoietic cell transplantation (dated by TCRdb to the early 2020s). About the investigation overall: A total of approximately 130 blood samples were gathered in the study from fewer than 40 consecutive transplant recipients along with their related donors. Patient recruitment ran from 2015 to early 2017, and follow-up continued until September 2020 or death.

Its CDR3 holds 15 amino acids, cysteine through phenylalanine. Only the CDR3 region is kept as DNA, spanning 45 bases read in frame from base 1. Relative to germline, V is 4 bases shorter and J is 4 bases shorter, with 13 bases between their ends. From a lookup of the germline V gene, CDR1 and CDR2 are SNHLY and FYNNEI. For TCR beta sequencing, blood samples came from the related transplant donors. Using Nuclei Lysis Solution, genomic DNA was extracted from unfractionated peripheral blood mononuclear cells that were either fresh or cryopreserved. This clone was seen only once. Its antigen is still unknown. Base-call qualities are not available, and no considerably larger clone is one nucleotide away. The immunoSEQ assay, a bias-controlled multiplex PCR with V- and J-specific primers, was used to amplify TCR beta CDR3 regions from genomic DNA. A proprietary barcode and Illumina adapter sequences were added to the CDR3 amplicons in a second PCR step. CDR3 libraries were sequenced on an Illumina MiSeq instrument. On the authors' methods: Export and quality control were handled in immunoSEQ Analyzer 3.0, while downstream analyses relied on R Bioconductor and Immunarch. Only productive rearrangements in the normalized downsampled data set went into calculating the repertoire metrics. Pathologically expanded clonotypes were defined as those larger than 5 templates in the normalized cohort. Repertoire diversity was measured with the Inverse Simpson Index. CMV-specificity analyses were carried out on the non-normalized data set to capture all clonotypes. Entries here come from immuneACCESS through TCRdb and include only in-frame sequences with V and J called. Some clones fail to appear in such tables; in the studies checked, an unresolved V gene covers under half of the shortfall, and the cause of the remainder is unknown. The V and J calls and clone size come from that table; D and trimming were worked out from the DNA. This sample comprises tens of thousands of clones, less than 95% of them detected only once. The ten largest account for around 0.85% of the sample.

What the study reported, not specific to this receptor: The sample size was limited and the cells went unsorted, which meant the CD4 and CD8 repertoire contributions could not be told apart. Donor and pretransplant recipient Inverse Simpson Index values predicted broader posttransplant TCR repertoire diversity. Only a small fraction of recipient repertoires overlapped donor repertoires, with over 97% appearing de novo at the given depth. A decrease in recipient TCR diversity was observed after transplant, and a progressive increase in pathologically expanded clonotypes was seen from day 30 to day 180.

The source material was peripheral blood mononuclear cells. The chain joins TRBV2 to TRBJ2-2; the D gene cannot be resolved reliably. This receptor was taken from a woman aged 45-65 years in good health. Some clones in this sample may be carry-over from other donors' samples. The CDR3 reads CASSVSSPSTGELFF. The base sequence is TGTGCCAGCAGTGTAAGCAGCCCGTCCACCGGGGAGCTGTTTTTT.